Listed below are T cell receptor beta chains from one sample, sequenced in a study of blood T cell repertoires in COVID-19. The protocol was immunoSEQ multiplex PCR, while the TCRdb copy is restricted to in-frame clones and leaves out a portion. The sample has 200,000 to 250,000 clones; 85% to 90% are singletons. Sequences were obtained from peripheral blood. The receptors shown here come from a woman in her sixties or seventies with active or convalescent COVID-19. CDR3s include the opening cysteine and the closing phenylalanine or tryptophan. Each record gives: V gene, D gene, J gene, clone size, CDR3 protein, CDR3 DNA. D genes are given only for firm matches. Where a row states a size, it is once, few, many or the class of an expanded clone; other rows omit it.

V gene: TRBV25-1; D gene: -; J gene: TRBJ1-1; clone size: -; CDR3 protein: CASSVRAAAFF; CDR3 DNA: TGTGCCAGCAGTGTGAGGGCGGCGGCTTTCTTT
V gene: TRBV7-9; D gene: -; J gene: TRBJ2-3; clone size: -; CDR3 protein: CASSLESTFGRFADTQYF; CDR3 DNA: TGTGCCAGCAGCTTAGAGAGTACCTTCGGCAGGTTCGCAGATACGCAGTATTTT
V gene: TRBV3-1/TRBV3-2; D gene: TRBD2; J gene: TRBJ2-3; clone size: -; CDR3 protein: CASSPGTLAGGLDTQYF; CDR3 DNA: TGTGCCAGCAGCCCCGGAACGCTAGCGGGGGGATTAGATACGCAGTATTTT
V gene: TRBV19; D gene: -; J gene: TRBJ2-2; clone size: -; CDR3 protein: CASNSPGELFF; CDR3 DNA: TGTGCCAGTAACTCACCGGGGGAGCTGTTTTTT
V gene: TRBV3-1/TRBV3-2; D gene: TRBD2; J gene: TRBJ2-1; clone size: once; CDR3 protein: CASSQRTSGGADEQFF; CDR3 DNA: TGTGCCAGCAGCCAACGAACTAGCGGGGGGGCCGATGAGCAGTTCTTC
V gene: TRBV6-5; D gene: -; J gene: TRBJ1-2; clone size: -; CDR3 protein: CASSRGTGINGYTF; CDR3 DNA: TGTGCCAGCAGTCGGGGGACGGGGATCAATGGCTACACCTTC
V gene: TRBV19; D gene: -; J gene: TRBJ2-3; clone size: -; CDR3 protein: CASSPYEDTQYF; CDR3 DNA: TGTGCCAGTAGTCCCTACGAGGATACGCAGTATTTT
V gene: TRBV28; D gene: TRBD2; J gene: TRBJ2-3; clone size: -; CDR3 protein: CASSLGGKAYTDTQYF; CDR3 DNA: TGTGCCAGCAGTTTGGGGGGGAAGGCGTACACAGATACGCAGTATTTT
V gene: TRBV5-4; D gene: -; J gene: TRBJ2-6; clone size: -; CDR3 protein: CASSPDYAGANVLTF; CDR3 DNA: TGTGCCAGCAGCCCCGACTATGCTGGGGCCAACGTCCTGACTTTC
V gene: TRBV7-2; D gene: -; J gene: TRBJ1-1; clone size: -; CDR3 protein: CASSLAAGAYTEAFF; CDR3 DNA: TGTGCCAGCAGCTTAGCGGCGGGGGCGTACACTGAAGCTTTCTTT